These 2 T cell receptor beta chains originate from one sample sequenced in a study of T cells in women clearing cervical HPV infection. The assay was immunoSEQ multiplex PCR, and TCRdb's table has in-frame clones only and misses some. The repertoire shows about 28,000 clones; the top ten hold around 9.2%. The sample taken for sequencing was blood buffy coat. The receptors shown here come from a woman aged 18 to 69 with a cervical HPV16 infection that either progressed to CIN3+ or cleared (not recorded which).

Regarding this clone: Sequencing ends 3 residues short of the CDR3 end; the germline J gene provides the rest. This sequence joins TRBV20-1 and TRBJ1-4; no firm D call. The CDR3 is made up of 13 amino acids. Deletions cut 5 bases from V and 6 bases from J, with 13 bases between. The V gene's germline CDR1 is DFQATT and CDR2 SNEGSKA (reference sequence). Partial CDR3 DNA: TGCAGTGCTTCGAACAACAGAGATGAAAAA. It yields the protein CSASNNRDEK. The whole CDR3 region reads CSASNNRDEKLFF.

The CDR3 protein is CASSPGTSGAYEQYF. The sequenced CDR3 bases are TGTGCCAGCAGTCCCGGGACTAGCGGAGCCTACGAG. The rearrangement uses TRBV11-2 and TRBJ2-7; the match to TRBD2 covers 11 bases. The read terminates 3 residues ahead of where the CDR3 ends, so the germline J gene completes it. Germline CDR1 reads SGHAT; CDR2 reads FQNNGV. CDR3 size: 15 residues. V trimming: 6 bases; J trimming: 2 bases; junction bases outside the gene matches: 6.